These 7 T cell receptor beta chains were sequenced from one sample in a study of neoadjuvant anti-PD-1 for oral cavity cancer. This table comes from immunoSEQ multiplex PCR, and its TCRdb copy is limited to in-frame clones, with some not included. The table records 20,000 to 25,000 clones, around 43% of them present only once. The time point denotes: after neoadjuvant nivolumab, at surgical resection. The source material was tumor tissue, sampled after nivolumab (anti-PD-1) treatment. Receptor source: a person aged 35 to 85 with oral cavity squamous cell carcinoma.

In this sample, this clone turned up a few times. V is TRBV6-1 and J is TRBJ1-6, with D maybe TRBD1 (5 bases). The CDR3 is 12 amino acids. The germline CDR1 and CDR2 sequences are MNHNS and SASEGT. Trimming took 6 bases from V and 12 from J, leaving 12 bases between them. The CDR3 region is CASSWDHQPLHF. CDR3 nucleotide sequence: TGTGCCAGCAGCTGGGACCACCAACCCCTCCACTTT.

This clone was recorded a few times. This chain connects TRBV11-3 to TRBJ1-2; D may be TRBD1 (5 bases). Per the germline V gene, CDR1 is SGHNT and CDR2 is YENEEA. The CDR3 runs 14 residues. V gave up 8 bases and J gave up 2 bases, with 15 bases separating them. CDR3 protein: CASLFGASNYGYTF. DNA for the CDR3: TGTGCCAGCCTCTTTGGGGCTTCGAACTATGGCTACACCTTC.

This clone is medium-sized by share. Germline and junction disagree at one end, which may indicate a read error. The chain combines TRBV2 with TRBJ2-7; D is unresolved. The germline gives CDR1 SNHLY, CDR2 FYNNEI. The CDR3 extends over 11 amino acids. The CDR3 protein is CASSARPWFDF. In DNA, the CDR3 is TGTGCCAGCAGTGCGCGGCCTTGGTTCGACTTC.

Only a few counts were recorded for this clone. V is TRBV27 and J is TRBJ2-7, with D possibly being TRBD1 (5 bases). V lost 4 bases, J lost 0 bases, and 10 bases lay in between. The CDR3 is 14 residues long. Germline CDR1 is MNHEY and CDR2 is SMNVEV (reference sequence). The CDR3 protein is CASSSRVSSYEQYF. The CDR3 DNA sequence: TGTGCCAGCAGTTCCAGGGTCAGCTCCTACGAGCAGTACTTC.

V usage is TRBV5-1 and J usage is TRBJ1-4, with D maybe TRBD1 (6 bases). The CDR3 runs 16 residues. V was shortened by 2 bases and J by 7 bases, with 18 bases between the two germline ends. Looked up from germline, CDR1 is SGHRS and CDR2 is YFSETQ. This CDR3 is CASSFAFQRGGEKLFF. The DNA for the CDR3 is TGCGCCAGCAGCTTCGCCTTTCAGAGGGGGGGTGAAAAACTGTTTTTT. The complete variable domain, with remaining parts taken from reference TRBV5-1 and TRBJ1-4, reads KAGVTQTPRYLIKTRGQQVTLSCSPISGHRSVSWYQQTPGQGLQFLFEYFSETQRNKGNFPGRFSGRQFSNSRSEMNVSTLELGDSALYLCASSFAFQRGGEKLFFGSGTQLSVL.

V is TRBV28 and J is TRBJ1-1; no reliable D call. Germline lookup yields CDR1 MDHEN and CDR2 SYDVKM. The V end was cut by 5 bases, the J end by 0 bases, with 4 bases between. The CDR3 runs to 12 residues. The CDR3 spells CASSPMNTEAFF. As DNA, the CDR3 is TGTGCCAGCAGTCCCATGAACACTGAAGCTTTCTTT.

In this sample, this clone turned up many times. V and J are TRBV5-1 and TRBJ2-7; 14 bases match TRBD2. This CDR3 region has 18 residues. Per germline, CDR1 SGHRS and CDR2 YFSETQ. V shed 3 bases and J 1 base; nucleotides not matched to a gene: 9. CDR3 nucleotides: TGCGCCAGCAGCTACTCCGGGACTAGCGGGGGTTCATCCTACGAGCAGTACTTC. It specifies CASSYSGTSGGSSYEQYF.